This record concerns one T cell receptor beta chain sequence. The specificity of this receptor is unknown. There are no base qualities to consult, and no much larger clone falls within one base. Measured from the cysteine to the phenylalanine, the CDR3 is 15 residues long. Of all the DNA, just the CDR3 is kept, 45 bases in frame from base 1. From the germline V gene, CDR1 is ENHRY and CDR2 is SYGVKD. V is pruned by 4 bases and J by 8 bases, leaving 9 bases of the junction without a gene match. The protocol used for the library was the immunoSEQ multiplex PCR assay. On the study's bioinformatics: A statistical classification framework was built for diagnosing cytomegalovirus status from the catalog of TCR beta chain sequences. TCRdb re-hosts the immuneACCESS table, in-frame sequences only. Its copies lack some clones; in the studies checked, an unresolved V gene accounts for under half of them, and the cause for the rest is not known. The V and J calls and clone size are taken from that table; D and trimming were inferred from the DNA. Recorded for this sample are about 50,000 clones; approximately 85% of them occurred a single time. Over 6.5% of the sample is taken by the ten largest.

The data are from a study of cytomegalovirus exposure and HLA in healthy donors (dated by TCRdb to 2016 to 2017). Some background on the complete study: According to a later analysis, one platform produced both the 120 validation repertoires and the 700 or so repertoires of the first cohort. The study aimed to test whether cataloging public T cell receptors could reveal signatures of past pathogen exposure. To predict cytomegalovirus infection status, the study brought together high-throughput TCR immunosequencing, statistical association of individual TCRs with disease status, and machine learning. Along with the roughly 710-subject first cohort, a separate validation cohort of approximately 110 different subjects was used. Study-wide conclusions, independent of this receptor: Subsequent analysis determined that TCRs grouped into clusters in the first cohort also showed a tendency toward co-occurrence across the roughly 120 validation repertoires, and 85% to 95% of cluster scores exceeded 0. The validation cohort had no HLA typing available for a later analysis, so co-occurrence within that cohort was assessed over all 130 or so repertoires. A few of the identified cytomegalovirus-associated TCR beta chains were confirmed in vitro to be specific for cytomegalovirus antigens. The authors suggested that the approach could potentially be extended to other disease states and immunological phenotypes. While some public TCRs were present in many individuals, most TCR sequences turned up only very rarely across donors. A total of roughly 160 TCR beta chains were listed by the study as associated with cytomegalovirus. Cytomegalovirus status was reported to be diagnosed by the classifier with high specificity and sensitivity in both the original and validation cohorts.

Donors formed part of the validation cohort, which comprised fewer than 150 subjects and was distinct from the first cohort of several hundred subjects. The rearranged chain carries TRBV10-3 and TRBJ2-1; 9 bases in the junction line up with TRBD2. Material: PBMCs. This clonotype originated in a woman aged 25 to 39 in good health and CMV-seronegative. The DNA is as follows: TGTGCCATCAGTGTTGGGGCGGGAGGGCCGGATGAGCAGTTCTTC. It translates to CAISVGAGGPDEQFF.